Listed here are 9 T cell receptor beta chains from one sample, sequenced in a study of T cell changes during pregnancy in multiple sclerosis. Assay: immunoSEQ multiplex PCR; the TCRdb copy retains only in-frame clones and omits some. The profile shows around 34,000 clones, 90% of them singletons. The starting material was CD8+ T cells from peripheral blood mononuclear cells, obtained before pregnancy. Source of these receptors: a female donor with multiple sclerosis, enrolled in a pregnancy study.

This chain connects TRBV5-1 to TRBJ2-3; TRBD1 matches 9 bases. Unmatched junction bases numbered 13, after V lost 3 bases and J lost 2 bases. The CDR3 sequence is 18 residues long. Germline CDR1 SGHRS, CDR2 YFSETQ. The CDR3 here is CASSSPPQGADVTDTQYF. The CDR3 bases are TGCGCCAGCAGCTCCCCCCCACAGGGGGCGGATGTCACAGATACGCAGTATTTT.

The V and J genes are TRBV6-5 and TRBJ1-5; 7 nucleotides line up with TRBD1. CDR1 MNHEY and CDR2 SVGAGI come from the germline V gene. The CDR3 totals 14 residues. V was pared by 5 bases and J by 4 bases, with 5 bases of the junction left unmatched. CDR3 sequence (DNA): TGTGCCAGCAGTCAGGGACAGAGGAATCAGCCCCAGCATTTT. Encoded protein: CASSQGQRNQPQHF.

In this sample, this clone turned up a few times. The CDR3 reads CASSLVAGSGGLNEQFF. DNA of the CDR3: TGTGCCAGCAGCTTAGTCGCGGGTAGCGGGGGCCTGAATGAGCAGTTCTTC. The V gene is TRBV7-3, the J gene TRBJ2-1, with 9 nucleotides matching TRBD2. J gave up 7 bases and V 2 bases, and 12 bases lay outside the gene matches. The germline V gene encodes CDR1 SGHTA and CDR2 FQGTGA. The length of the CDR3 is 17 residues.

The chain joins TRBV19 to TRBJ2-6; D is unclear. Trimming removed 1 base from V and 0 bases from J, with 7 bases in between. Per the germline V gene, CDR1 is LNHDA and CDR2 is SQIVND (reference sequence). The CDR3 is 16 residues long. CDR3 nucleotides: TGTGCCAGTAGTATAGCCAGATACTCTGGGGCCAACGTCCTGACTTTC. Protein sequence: CASSIARYSGANVLTF.

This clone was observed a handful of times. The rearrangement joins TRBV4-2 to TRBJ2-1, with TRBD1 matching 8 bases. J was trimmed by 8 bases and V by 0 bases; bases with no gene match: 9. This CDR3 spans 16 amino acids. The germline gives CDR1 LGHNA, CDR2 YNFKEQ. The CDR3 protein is CASSQDPGQGGDEQFF. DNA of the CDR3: TGTGCCAGCAGCCAAGATCCAGGACAGGGTGGCGATGAGCAGTTCTTC.

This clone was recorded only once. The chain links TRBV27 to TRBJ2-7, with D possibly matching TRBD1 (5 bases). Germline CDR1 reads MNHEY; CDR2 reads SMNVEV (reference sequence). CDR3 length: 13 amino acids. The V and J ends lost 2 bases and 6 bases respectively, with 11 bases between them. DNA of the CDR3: TGTGCCAGCAGTTTACCTTCAGGGTTCGAGCAGTACTTC. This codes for CASSLPSGFEQYF.

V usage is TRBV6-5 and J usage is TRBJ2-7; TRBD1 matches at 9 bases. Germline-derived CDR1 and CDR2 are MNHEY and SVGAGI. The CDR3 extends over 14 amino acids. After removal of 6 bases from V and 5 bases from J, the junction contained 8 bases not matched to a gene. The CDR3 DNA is TGTGCCAGCAGGTTCCGGGACAGGGTGCACGAGCAGTACTTC. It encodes CASRFRDRVHEQYF.

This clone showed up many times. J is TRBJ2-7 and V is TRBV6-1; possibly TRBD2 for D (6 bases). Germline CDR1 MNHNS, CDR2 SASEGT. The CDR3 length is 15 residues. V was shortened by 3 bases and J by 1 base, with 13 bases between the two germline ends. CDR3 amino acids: CASSEEGEPSYEQYF. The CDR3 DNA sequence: TGTGCCAGCAGTGAGGAGGGCGAACCTTCCTACGAGCAGTACTTC.

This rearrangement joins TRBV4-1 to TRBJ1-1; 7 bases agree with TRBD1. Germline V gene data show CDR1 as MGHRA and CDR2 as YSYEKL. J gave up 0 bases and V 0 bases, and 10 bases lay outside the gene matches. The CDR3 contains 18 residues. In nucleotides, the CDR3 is TGCGCCAGCAGCCAAGATCGACGACAGGGCGGTATGAACACTGAAGCTTTCTTT. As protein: CASSQDRRQGGMNTEAFF.